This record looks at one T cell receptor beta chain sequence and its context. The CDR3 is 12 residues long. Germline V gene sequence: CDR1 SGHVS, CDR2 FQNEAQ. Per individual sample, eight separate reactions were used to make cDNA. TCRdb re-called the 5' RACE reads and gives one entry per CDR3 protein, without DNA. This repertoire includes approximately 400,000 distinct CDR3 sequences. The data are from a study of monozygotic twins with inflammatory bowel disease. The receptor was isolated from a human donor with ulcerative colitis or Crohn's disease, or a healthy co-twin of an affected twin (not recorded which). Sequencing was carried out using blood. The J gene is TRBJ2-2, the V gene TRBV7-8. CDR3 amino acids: CASSAYPGELFF.